The 13 T cell receptor beta chains below all came from one sample that was sequenced in a study of CD8 T cells in ankylosing spondylitis. General study findings and limits: Ankylosing spondylitis blood appeared to carry a characteristic TCR beta motif of 7 or 8 highly homologous variants.

TCRdb used MiXCR to reprocess the 5' RACE reads, holding one entry per CDR3 protein. The sample shows 700,000 to 1,000,000 distinct CDR3 sequences, approximately 12% of them seen only once. No antigen is known for these receptors. Specimen: blood, either unsorted or a sorted T cell fraction (not recorded which). These receptors all stem from a male donor with ankylosing spondylitis.

This clonotype has more than one count but fewer than ten. The CDR3 nucleotides read TGCAGTGCTAGACGCATGGGGGTTTCCTATAATTCACCCCTCCACTTT. Its translation: CSARRMGVSYNSPLHF. This chain links TRBV20-1 with TRBJ1-6; D is perhaps TRBD1 (5 bases). Germline CDR1 and CDR2: DFQATT and SNEGSKA (reference sequence). V lost 2 bases to trimming and J lost 1 base, with 12 bases between them. This CDR3 comprises 16 residues.

The rearrangement uses TRBV4-2 and TRBJ2-2, with D possibly being TRBD2 (5 bases). Germline V CDR1 and CDR2: LGHNA, YNFKEQ. CDR3 size: 18 residues. Trimming shortened V by 0 bases and J by 4 bases, and 18 bases separated the two germline ends. CDR3 region: CASSQDWSRSRVTGELFF. CDR3 nucleotide sequence: TGTGCCAGCAGCCAAGATTGGAGTAGGTCGCGGGTCACCGGGGAGCTGTTTTTT.

V usage is TRBV29-1 and J usage is TRBJ2-7; 10 nucleotides line up with TRBD2. Trimming removed 5 bases from V and 1 base from J; junction bases left unmatched: 2. CDR1 is SQVTM and CDR2 is ANQGSEA in the germline V gene. The CDR3 contains 13 residues. The CDR3 nucleotides read TGCAGCGTTAAGGGACTAGCGTCCTACGAGCAGTACTTC. This sequence encodes CSVKGLASYEQYF.

The chain couples TRBV29-1 to TRBJ2-5; D uncertain. Trimming shortened V by 4 bases and J by 4 bases, and 16 bases separated the two germline ends. The CDR3 length is 14 residues. Germline V gene sequence: CDR1 SQVTM, CDR2 ANQGSEA. DNA for the CDR3: TGCAGCGTTGGGCAAAGACTGTTGGTAGAGACCCAGTACTTC. This encodes CSVGQRLLVETQYF.

The rearrangement uses TRBV6-1 and TRBJ1-2, with a weak D call TRBD1 (5 bases). This CDR3 region has 14 residues. The germline CDR1 and CDR2 sequences are MNHNS and SASEGT. Trimming left V 3 bases short and J 3 bases short, with 11 bases between. The CDR3 protein is CASSDGGRDYGYTF. The DNA of the CDR3 is TGTGCCAGCAGTGATGGGGGACGGGACTATGGCTACACCTTC.

This clonotype was observed many times. The chain is built from TRBV6-1 and TRBJ2-3; D tentatively reads TRBD1 or TRBD2 (5 bases each). CDR1 and CDR2 from the germline V gene are MNHNS and SASEGT. V was shortened by 5 bases and J by 3 bases, with 15 bases between the two germline ends. The CDR3 runs 15 residues. The CDR3 sequence: CASSLGAGLTDTQYF. The DNA of the CDR3 is TGTGCCAGCAGTCTCGGGGCAGGGCTAACAGATACGCAGTATTTT.

This chain joins TRBV6-5 and TRBJ1-6; D ambiguous. Germline V gives CDR1 MNHEY, CDR2 SVGAGI. The CDR3 totals 15 residues. The germline V and J ends were trimmed by 2 bases and 5 bases, with 10 bases remaining between them. The chain's CDR3 is CASSYRLLDNSPLHF. As DNA, the CDR3 is TGTGCCAGCAGTTACAGGCTCCTCGATAATTCACCCCTCCACTTT.

This clonotype showed up just a few times. The V gene is TRBV5-5, the J gene TRBJ1-1; 10 nucleotides align to TRBD1. CDR1 is SGHKS and CDR2 is YYEKEE in the germline V gene (reference sequence). This CDR3 is built from 14 residues. J lost 4 bases, V lost 4 bases, and 4 bases had no gene match. This chain's CDR3 is CASSRQGASTEAFF. CDR3 nucleotides: TGTGCCAGCAGCAGACAGGGGGCGAGCACTGAAGCTTTCTTT.

This clonotype was counted a few times. This sequence joins TRBV12-3 or TRBV12-4 and TRBJ2-7; tentatively, D is TRBD1 (5 bases). The ends were cut back, 6 bases at V and 2 bases at J, with 17 bases in the middle. The CDR3 is 15 amino acids. The CDR3 reads CASSDTGPSTYEQYF. The CDR3 DNA follows: TGTGCCAGCAGCGACACAGGACCGTCGACCTACGAGCAGTACTTC.

Note on this clonotype: This may come from a read error, since a much larger clone is one base off. The chain has TRBV5-1 and TRBJ2-1; 9 bases match TRBD1. This CDR3 has 12 residues. Per the germline V gene, CDR1 is SGHRS and CDR2 is YFSETQ. The junction had 2 bases not matched to a gene; V was cut back by 4 bases and J by 9 bases. DNA of the CDR3: TGCGCCAGCAGCCGGACAGGGGTTGAGCAGTTCTTC. Protein product: CASSRTGVEQFF.

This sequence joins TRBV24-1 and TRBJ2-3, with 7 positions matching TRBD2. Trimming cost V 2 bases and J 2 bases; bases outside gene matches: 3. The CDR3 runs 15 residues. The germline gives CDR1 KGHDR, CDR2 SFDVKD. CDR3 in DNA: TGTGCCACCAGTGATTGGGACTACCTCACAGATACGCAGTATTTT. Protein product: CATSDWDYLTDTQYF.

There are many counts of this clonotype. This rearrangement joins TRBV20-1 to TRBJ2-1; D possibly uses TRBD1 or TRBD2 (7 bases each). Germline V gene data show CDR1 as DFQATT and CDR2 as SNEGSKA (reference sequence). The CDR3 covers 15 residues. This CDR3 is CSPRGGYSSYNEQFF. The DNA for the CDR3 is TGCAGCCCCAGGGGGGGGTATAGCTCCTACAATGAGCAGTTCTTC.

This clonotype has ten or more counts. The rearrangement links TRBV20-1 to TRBJ1-5, with D unclear. The V end lost 3 bases, the J end lost 0 bases, and 12 bases lay between the germline ends. The V gene's germline CDR1 is DFQATT and CDR2 SNEGSKA (reference sequence). The CDR3 is 15 amino acids. The CDR3: CSASWARGSNQPQHF. CDR3 nucleotides: TGCAGTGCTAGTTGGGCACGCGGTAGCAATCAGCCCCAGCATTTT.